Below are 6 T cell receptor beta chains sequenced from a single sample in a study of cytomegalovirus exposure and HLA in healthy donors. This PCR relied on a set of 60 Vbeta primers and 13 Jbeta primers. The data were produced by immunoSEQ multiplex PCR, yet TCRdb's version contains in-frame clones alone and is incomplete. Among 200,000 or so clones listed, 80% to 85% were seen once. The sample consisted of PBMCs. These receptors were obtained from a woman between 45 and 65 years old in good health and CMV-seropositive.

The V gene is TRBV7-2, the J gene TRBJ2-7, with D perhaps matching TRBD1 (6 bases). Germline V gene sequence: CDR1 SGHTA, CDR2 FQGNSA. V gave up 3 bases and J gave up 6 bases, with 21 bases separating them. CDR3 length: 16 amino acids. CDR3 sequence reads: CASSFRGERLGGEQYF. The CDR3 DNA sequence: TGTGCCAGCAGCTTTCGGGGTGAGCGGCTAGGGGGCGAGCAGTACTTC.

The rearrangement links TRBV2 to TRBJ1-3; no reliable D call. Trimming removed 6 bases from V and 0 bases from J, with 12 bases in between. Germline CDR1 is SNHLY and CDR2 is FYNNEI. This CDR3 contains 15 residues. CDR3 nucleotides: TGTGCCAGCAGGGTACAGAAAAACTCTGGAAACACCATATATTTT. Translating it yields CASRVQKNSGNTIYF. Full variable domain (rest looked up from reference TRBV2 and TRBJ1-3): EPEVTQTPSHQVTQMGQEVILRCVPISNHLYFYWYRQILGQKVEFLVSFYNNEISEKSEIFDDQFSVERPDGSNFTLKIRSTKLEDSAMYFCASRVQKNSGNTIYFGEGSWLTVV.

The rearrangement uses TRBV15 and TRBJ2-7, with a weak D call TRBD2 (5 bases). There are 15 residues in the CDR3. Trimming stripped 1 base from V and 6 bases from J, with 16 bases between. Germline CDR1 LNHNV, CDR2 YYDKDF (reference sequence). DNA of the CDR3: TGTGCCACCAGCAGAGGTAGCCTAGGAGGTAGCGAGCAGTACTTC. It yields the protein CATSRGSLGGSEQYF.

V and J are TRBV10-3 and TRBJ2-2; 7 nucleotides agree with TRBD2. Germline V gene data show CDR1 as ENHRY and CDR2 as SYGVKD. V lost 0 bases and J lost 0; bases outside the gene matches: 4. The CDR3 length is 17 residues. The CDR3 DNA reads TGTGCCATCAGTGAGTCGGGAGGGGCAGCGAACACCGGGGAGCTGTTTTTT. Its translation is CAISESGGAANTGELFF.

V and J are TRBV5-5 and TRBJ2-7, with TRBD1 matching over 9 bases. The germline V gene encodes CDR1 SGHKS and CDR2 YYEKEE (reference sequence). The V segment lost 1 base and the J segment 6 bases; nucleotides outside the gene matches: 5. This CDR3 region has 14 residues. The CDR3 DNA reads TGTGCCAGCAGCTTGATGGGACAGGGAGGCGAGCAGTACTTC. Translated: CASSLMGQGGEQYF. The variable domain in full, with the rest retrieved from reference TRBV5-5 and TRBJ2-7, is DAGVTQSPTHLIKTRGQQVTLRCSPISGHKSVSWYQQVLGQGPQFIFQYYEKEERGRGNFPDRFSARQFPNYSSELNVNALLLGDSALYLCASSLMGQGGEQYFGPGTRLTVT.

The rearrangement uses TRBV7-9 and TRBJ2-3, with TRBD2 matching over 9 bases. The CDR3 spans 14 residues. Germline trimming cut 4 bases from V and 6 bases from J; bases unmatched to any gene: 5. Germline V CDR1 and CDR2: SEHNR, FQNEAQ (reference sequence). CDR3 DNA: TGTGCCAGCAGCTGGGCGGGGGGGCCTGATACGCAGTATTTT. Translating gives CASSWAGGPDTQYF.